This TCR beta chain came from a study of shared clonotypes between healthy human individuals. Overall study: Participating donors consisted of two women and a few men aged 18 to 49. A donor's plate count was three for CD4 naive and three for CD4 memory; CD8 naive had two and CD8 memory one. Notes on the study in general: Relative to clonotypes present in all four donors, those not shared had lower generation probabilities.

This clone was seen a few times. Its antigen remains unknown. Repertoires were generated with immunoSEQ multiplex PCR, while TCRdb's copy carries only in-frame clones and drops some. The data hold about 1.9 million clones, with 93% observed a single time. CD45RO-negative CD8 cells positively selected for CCR7 made up the naive population, which excluded terminally differentiated effector memory CD45RA+ cells. Each sample came from a Caucasian adult donor living in Nashville, Tennessee. CDR3 length: 11 residues. CDR1 SQVTM and CDR2 ANQGSEA come from the germline V gene. Trimming left V 5 bases short and J 8 bases short, with 12 bases between.

The chain employs TRBV29-1 and TRBJ1-2; tentatively, D is TRBD1 (6 bases). The clonotype originates from a man aged 18 to 35 in good health. Some clones in this sample may be carry-over from other donors' samples. Source material: naive CD8+ T cells from PBMCs. CDR3 in DNA: TGCAGCGTTAGAACAGGGTGGGGCTACACCTTC. Translated, it gives CSVRTGWGYTF. Based on the CDR3 plus reference TRBV29-1 and TRBJ1-2, the full variable domain is SAVISQKPSRDICQRGTSLTIQCQVDSQVTMMFWYRQQPGQSLTLIATANQGSEATYESGFVIDKFPISRPNLTFSTLTVSNMSPEDSSIYLCSVRTGWGYTFGSGTRLTVV.